The clone carrying this T cell receptor beta chain occurred a few times. What it binds is unknown. Looked up from germline, CDR1 is SGHAT and CDR2 is FQNNGV. This CDR3 spans 14 amino acids. The V end was cut by 3 bases, the J end by 3 bases, with 11 bases between. The table came from immunoSEQ multiplex PCR; TCRdb's copy has only in-frame clones and leaves some out. The data contain about 2.1 million clones, around 95% of them singletons. The data belong to a study of shared clonotypes between healthy human individuals. Study-level findings and limits: Naive subsets, compared against memory subsets, generally had larger estimated richness values. For naive CD4 cells, roughly 5% of clonotypes were shared across a few donors. At large depth, rarefaction still showed sorted-subset sequencing to be incomplete. Relative to clonotypes present in all four donors, those not shared had lower generation probabilities.

CD45RO negativity and positive selection for CCR7 defined naive CD8 cells, a population that excluded terminally differentiated effector memory CD45RA+ cells. The sequenced sample consisted of naive CD8+ T cells from PBMCs. The gene calls are TRBV11-2 and TRBJ1-1; D not resolved. The TCR originated in a man in his late teens or twenties in good health. Some clones in this sample may be carry-over from other donors' samples. This CDR3 is CASSFFGGDTEAFF. The CDR3 DNA follows: TGTGCCAGCAGCTTTTTCGGCGGGGACACTGAAGCTTTCTTT. Together with reference TRBV11-2 and TRBJ1-1, the CDR3 gives the full variable domain: EAGVAQSPRYKIIEKRQSVAFWCNPISGHATLYWYQQILGQGPKLLIQFQNNGVVDDSQLPKDRFSAERLKGVDSTLKIQPAKLEDSAVYLCASSFFGGDTEAFFGQGTRLTVV.